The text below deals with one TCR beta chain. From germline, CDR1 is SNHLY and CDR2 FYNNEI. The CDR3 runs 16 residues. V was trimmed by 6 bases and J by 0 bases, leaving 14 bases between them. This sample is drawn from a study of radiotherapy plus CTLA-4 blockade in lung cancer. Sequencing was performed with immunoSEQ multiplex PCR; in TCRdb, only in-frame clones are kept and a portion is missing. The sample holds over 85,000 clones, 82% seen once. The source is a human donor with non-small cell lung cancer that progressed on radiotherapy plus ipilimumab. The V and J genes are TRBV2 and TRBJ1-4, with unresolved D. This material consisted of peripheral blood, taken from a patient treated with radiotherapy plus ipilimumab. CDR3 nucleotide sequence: TGTGCCAGCAGACGGAGACACCAAGCAACTAATGAAAAACTGTTTTTT. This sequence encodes CASRRRHQATNEKLFF.